What follows is one T cell receptor (beta chain) and its context. Its antigen is not identified. The sample originates from a study of shared clonotypes between healthy human individuals. Study-level results: Sequencing depth was a factor that was expected to affect clonotype sharing among donors.

Germline CDR1 and CDR2: GTSNPN and SVGIG (reference sequence). V shed 8 bases and J shed 5 bases, with 16 bases lying between them. This CDR3 spans 13 amino acids. Genomic DNA from each subset was divided evenly over several immunoSEQ plates. Each unsorted PBMC replicate got 300 ng genomic DNA, tens of thousands of genomes. Sequencing was performed with immunoSEQ multiplex PCR; in TCRdb, only in-frame clones are kept and a portion is missing. Seen here are around 440,000 clones, 75% to 80% observed once, and the top ten hold about 12%. The sequence was obtained from a woman between 40 and 50 years old in good health. Some clones in this sample may be carry-over from other donors' samples. Sequenced material: PBMCs. The J gene is TRBJ2-1, the V gene TRBV30, with D perhaps matching TRBD1 (5 bases). The CDR3 here is CAGAKAGNNEQFF. For the CDR3, the DNA is TGTGCCGGAGCTAAGGCAGGGAACAATGAGCAGTTCTTC. Drawing the rest from reference TRBV30 and TRBJ2-1, the complete variable domain is SQTIHQWPATLVQPVGSPLSLECTVEGTSNPNLYWYRQAAGRGLQLLFYSVGIGQISSEVPQNLSASRPQDRQFILSSKKLLLSDSGFYLCAGAKAGNNEQFFGPGTRLTVL.